A single sample gave rise to the 30 T cell receptor beta chains below, sequenced in a study of low-dose radiotherapy and immunotherapy resistance in tumors. Time point in this sample: before trial treatment. Over approximately 20 PCR cycles, TCRs were amplified from a constant-region primer and V-primer adapter. Each CDR3 protein is one row after TCRdb ran MiXCR on the reads. Of tens of thousands of distinct CDR3 sequences listed, roughly 12% are singletons. The source was PBMCs, collected before treatment. Receptors originate from a female donor with ovarian cancer.

The sample holds many counts of this clonotype. The V gene is TRBV7-6, the J gene TRBJ2-7, with D perhaps TRBD2 (5 bases). The CDR3 contains 14 residues. Germline V gives CDR1 SGHVS, CDR2 FNYEAQ. Trimming removed 5 bases at V and 3 bases at J, with 14 bases between. The CDR3 is CASSSTSSVYEQYF. CDR3 coding DNA: TGTGCCAGCAGCAGCACTAGTTCAGTCTACGAGCAGTACTTC.

In its sample, this clonotype was seen many times. One junction end disagrees with the germline gene, perhaps due to a read error. This chain links TRBV4-1 with TRBJ2-7, with 10 bases identical to TRBD2. Germline V CDR1 and CDR2: MGHRA, YSYEKL. The CDR3 runs 18 residues. The CDR3 region is CASSQGPGLAGEPYEQYF. CDR3 DNA sequence: TGTGCCAGCAGCCAAGGGCCCGGCCTAGCGGGGGAACCCTACGAGCAGTACTTC.

This clonotype was counted only a few times. The chain uses TRBV6-5 and TRBJ2-7, with TRBD1 matching 8 bases. Germline CDR1 reads MNHEY; CDR2 reads SVGAGI. The trim removed 5 bases at V and 5 bases at J, leaving 5 bases unmatched. This CDR3 is built from 13 residues. CDR3 DNA: TGTGCCAGCAGTCGGACAGGGAAGGACGAGCAGTACTTC. It specifies CASSRTGKDEQYF.

This clonotype qualifies as medium-sized. The genes are TRBV18 and TRBJ1-1; TRBD1 agrees at 9 bases. The ends lost 6 bases at V and 4 bases at J; junction bases unmatched: 6. The CDR3 is 14 residues long. Germline V gene sequence: CDR1 KGHSH, CDR2 LQKENI. CDR3 DNA: TGTGCCAGCTCCCAGGGACAGGGTGCCACTGAAGCTTTCTTT. Translation: CASSQGQGATEAFF.

This clonotype has ten or more counts. CDR3 sequence: CASSTQQGSNTEAFF. CDR3 coding DNA: TGCGCCAGCAGCACCCAACAGGGATCGAACACTGAAGCTTTCTTT. This chain uses TRBV4-1 with TRBJ1-1; perhaps TRBD1 as D (6 bases). CDR3 length: 15 residues. The V end was cut by 5 bases, the J end by 1 base, with 14 bases between. Per germline, CDR1 MGHRA and CDR2 YSYEKL.

This clonotype has ten or more counts. CDR3 region: CSVFGGREQYF. DNA of the CDR3: TGCAGCGTTTTCGGAGGGCGGGAGCAGTACTTC. This rearrangement joins TRBV29-1 to TRBJ2-7; weak D call: TRBD2 (6 bases). There are 11 residues in the CDR3. Germline loops: CDR1 SQVTM, CDR2 ANQGSEA. Trimming took 5 bases from V and 7 from J, leaving 12 bases between them.

This clonotype came up many times. The V and J genes are TRBV12-3 or TRBV12-4 and TRBJ2-2; D is unclear. The CDR3 runs 14 residues. Trimming left V 3 bases short and J 4 bases short, with 9 bases between. The chain's CDR3 is CASSFTRLTGELFF. In DNA, the CDR3 is TGTGCCAGCAGTTTCACCCGACTCACCGGGGAGCTGTTTTTT.

This clonotype was detected many times. V is TRBV28 and J is TRBJ1-4, with D tentatively TRBD1 (5 bases). There are 12 residues in the CDR3. CDR1 is MDHEN and CDR2 is SYDVKM in the germline V gene. Trimming pared 2 bases from V and 9 bases from J, leaving 7 bases between. The CDR3 nucleotides are TGTGCCAGCAGTTTACAGGGTCAAAAACTGTTTTTT. Residues: CASSLQGQKLFF.

This clonotype was recorded at least ten times. This chain joins TRBV9 and TRBJ2-7; 8 bases fit TRBD1. The V segment lost 0 bases and the J segment 7 bases; nucleotides outside the gene matches: 9. This CDR3 has 15 amino acids. Germline V CDR1 and CDR2: SGDLS, YYNGEE. CDR3 sequence reads: CASSVEGTGDGEQYF. The CDR3 nucleotides are TGTGCCAGCAGCGTAGAGGGGACAGGCGATGGAGAGCAGTACTTC.

This clonotype was observed a single time. The CDR3 DNA is TGTGCCAGCAGTTTAAACGGGAGGAACACTGAAGCTTTCTTT. Protein sequence: CASSLNGRNTEAFF. The rearrangement links TRBV12-3 or TRBV12-4 to TRBJ1-1; no clear D gene. The CDR3 totals 14 residues. Trimming left V 2 bases short and J 1 base short, with 8 bases between.

In its sample, this clonotype was seen many times. The CDR3 sequence: CATSEPGLAGVGEQALTYNEQFF. The DNA of the CDR3 is TGTGCCACCAGTGAGCCAGGACTAGCGGGAGTGGGAGAACAAGCCCTTACCTACAATGAGCAGTTCTTC. J is TRBJ2-1 and V is TRBV24-1; the match to TRBD2 covers 13 bases. The CDR3 length is 23 residues. The germline CDR1 and CDR2 sequences are KGHDR and SFDVKD. V lost 4 bases to trimming and J lost 2 bases; unmatched junction nucleotides: 22.

This clonotype was observed at least ten times. This chain connects TRBV13 to TRBJ2-3, with D possibly matching TRBD1 (6 bases). Germline values: CDR1 PRHDT, CDR2 FYEKMQ (reference sequence). This CDR3 has 15 residues. Between the trimmed V and J ends, which lost 0 bases and 2 bases, there was a span of 9 bases. CDR3 nucleotides: TGTGCCAGCAGCTTAGGTGGGGGCCTCACAGATACGCAGTATTTT. As protein: CASSLGGGLTDTQYF.

Only a few counts were recorded for this clonotype. The J gene is TRBJ2-2, the V gene TRBV4-2; TRBD1 agrees at 7 bases. CDR1 LGHNA and CDR2 YNFKEQ come from the germline V gene. V lost 3 bases, J lost 5 bases, and 6 bases stayed unmatched. The CDR3 has 15 residues. CDR3 sequence (DNA): TGTGCCAGCAGCCAGGAGACAGGGCGGACCGGGGAGCTGTTTTTT. Translated: CASSQETGRTGELFF.

There are many counts of this clonotype. The chain recombines TRBV5-6 with TRBJ2-1, with 10 bases matching TRBD2. J lost 3 bases, V lost 3 bases, and 6 bases had no gene match. The CDR3 has 16 amino acids. The germline gives CDR1 SGHDT, CDR2 YYEEEE. The CDR3: CASSSTTSGLYNEQFF. The CDR3, as DNA: TGTGCCAGCAGCTCGACGACTAGCGGGCTCTACAATGAGCAGTTCTTC.

This clonotype showed up many times. The rearrangement uses TRBV20-1 and TRBJ2-3; 12 positions agree with TRBD2. The germline V gene has CDR1 DFQATT and CDR2 SNEGSKA (reference sequence). The CDR3 is 15 residues long. J gave up 4 bases and V 2 bases, and 4 bases lay outside the gene matches. CDR3 in DNA: TGCAGTGCTAGACGCCTAGCGGGGGGGCCAGATACGCAGTATTTT. It codes for CSARRLAGGPDTQYF.

At least ten counts were recorded for this clonotype. The CDR3: CAIRTGSGNTIYF. The CDR3, as DNA: TGTGCCATCAGGACGGGCTCTGGAAACACCATATATTTT. V and J are TRBV10-3 and TRBJ1-3, with no clear D. The CDR3 is 13 amino acids. Germline V gives CDR1 ENHRY, CDR2 SYGVKD. With 6 bases removed from V and 0 bases from J, the gap between germline ends came to 6 bases.

This clonotype came up many times. The gene calls are TRBV5-1 and TRBJ2-1, with 9 bases matching TRBD1. The V gene's germline CDR1 is SGHRS and CDR2 YFSETQ. J lost 8 bases, V lost 0 bases, and 6 bases had no gene match. This CDR3 has 15 residues. The DNA of the CDR3 is TGCGCCAGCAGCTTGGCGGGACAGGGTGGTGATGAGCAGTTCTTC. Amino acid sequence: CASSLAGQGGDEQFF.

This clonotype was seen repeatedly, ten times or more. The chain employs TRBV5-1 and TRBJ2-3, with no clear D. Germline CDR1 reads SGHRS; CDR2 reads YFSETQ. CDR3 size: 13 residues. Trimming left V 0 bases short and J 3 bases short, with 5 bases between. The chain's CDR3 is CASSLGPTDTQYF. The CDR3 DNA reads as TGCGCCAGCAGCTTGGGACCAACAGATACGCAGTATTTT.

The chain uses TRBV12-5 and TRBJ2-1, with D unclear. The CDR3 length is 13 residues. Deletions cut 6 bases from V and 6 bases from J, with 12 bases between. Germline loops: CDR1 LGHNT, CDR2 FRNRAP. Written as DNA, the CDR3 is TGTGCTAGTGGCTCGGCTCAGGTCAATGAGCAGTTCTTC. It yields the protein CASGSAQVNEQFF.

In this sample, this clonotype turned up many times. The chain employs TRBV3-1 and TRBJ1-1, with 10 bases aligning to TRBD1. The CDR3 runs to 17 residues. CDR1 and CDR2 (germline): LGHDT, YNNKEL (reference sequence). Losses at the gene ends were 1 base for V and 3 bases for J; bases not matched to a gene: 8. As DNA, the CDR3 is TGTGCCAGCAGCCAAGGGGACAGGGGCTCTCGGGACACTGAAGCTTTCTTT. Protein product: CASSQGDRGSRDTEAFF.

This clonotype was observed many times. This sequence joins TRBV3-1 and TRBJ2-2; D not certain. This CDR3 comprises 14 residues. Between the trimmed V and J ends, which lost 0 bases and 5 bases, there was a span of 7 bases. In germline, CDR1 is LGHDT, CDR2 YNNKEL (reference sequence). The CDR3 DNA reads as TGTGCCAGCAGCCAAGAAGGAATGACCGGGGAGCTGTTTTTT. Amino acids: CASSQEGMTGELFF.

This clonotype was counted many times. The V call is TRBV5-4, the J call TRBJ1-1, with TRBD1 matching 11 bases. Germline CDR1 SGHNT, CDR2 YYREEE (reference sequence). J gave up 4 bases and V 1 base, and 6 bases lay outside the gene matches. This CDR3 contains 16 residues. CDR3 bases: TGTGCCAGCAGCTTGATCGGACAGGGGGCAGGCACTGAAGCTTTCTTT. It translates to CASSLIGQGAGTEAFF.

Many counts were recorded for this clonotype. The genes are TRBV14 and TRBJ2-1; 10 bases agree with TRBD1. Trimming at V came to 4 bases and at J to 10 bases, leaving 10 bases not matched to a gene. There are 15 residues in the CDR3. Germline loops: CDR1 SGHDN, CDR2 FVKESK. The CDR3 here is CASSRGTGAPYEQFF. CDR3 nucleotide sequence: TGTGCCAGCAGCCGCGGGACAGGGGCGCCATACGAGCAGTTCTTC.

This clonotype was seen many times. The V and J genes are TRBV11-2 and TRBJ2-3; the D gene is possibly TRBD1 (6 bases). Trimming left V 5 bases short and J 6 bases short, with 15 bases between. Germline CDR1 is SGHAT and CDR2 is FQNNGV. This CDR3 region has 14 residues. CDR3 bases: TGTGCCAGCAGCGTCCCAGGGGCGTCGGATACGCAGTATTTT. It is translated as CASSVPGASDTQYF.

This clonotype occurred many times. The chain joins TRBV3-1 to TRBJ2-4; TRBD1 aligns across 10 bases. J was trimmed by 6 bases and V by 4 bases; bases with no gene match: 6. CDR1 LGHDT and CDR2 YNNKEL come from the germline V gene (reference sequence). CDR3 length: 15 residues. The CDR3 DNA is TGTGCCAGCAGCCCGACAGGGGGCGAGGGAAACATTCAGTACTTC. The encoded protein is CASSPTGGEGNIQYF. The variable domain in full, completed from reference TRBV3-1 and TRBJ2-4, reads DTAVSQTPKYLVTQMGNDKSIKCEQNLGHDTMYWYKQDSKKFLKIMFSYNNKELIINETVPNRFSPKSPDKAHLNLHINSLELGDSAVYFCASSPTGGEGNIQYFGAGTRLSVL.

This clonotype was seen ten or more times. J is TRBJ2-1 and V is TRBV7-2; 8 bases align to TRBD2. With 2 bases clipped from V and 0 bases from J, the junction kept 3 bases outside the gene matches. This CDR3 is built from 16 residues. Germline CDR1 is SGHTA and CDR2 is FQGNSA. The chain's CDR3 is CASSLSSGNSYNEQFF. The CDR3 DNA reads TGTGCCAGCAGCTTAAGTAGCGGGAACTCCTACAATGAGCAGTTCTTC.

This clonotype came up many times. The chain couples TRBV29-1 to TRBJ2-6; D ambiguous. CDR1 and CDR2 from the germline V gene are SQVTM and ANQGSEA. This CDR3 has 18 amino acids. V lost 5 bases and J lost 0, with 20 bases in between. The CDR3 DNA is TGCAGCGTTTTGATCCCGATAGGAATGAGCTCTGGGGCCAACGTCCTGACTTTC. Its protein product is CSVLIPIGMSSGANVLTF.

This clonotype occurred many times. The rearrangement joins TRBV5-1 to TRBJ2-7; D unclear. This CDR3 has 13 residues. The germline V gene has CDR1 SGHRS and CDR2 YFSETQ. V was pared by 0 bases and J by 6 bases, with 10 bases between. CDR3: CASSLALSGEQYF. The DNA of the CDR3 is TGCGCCAGCAGCTTGGCCCTTTCCGGCGAGCAGTACTTC.

This clonotype has a count of ten or more. CDR3 nucleotides: TGTGCCATCACTCCGGGCCCTGGTAGTGAAAAACTGTTTTTT. It yields the protein CAITPGPGSEKLFF. The chain is built from TRBV10-3 and TRBJ1-4, with D unclear. This CDR3 has 14 residues. The germline V gene has CDR1 ENHRY and CDR2 SYGVKD. V was pared by 7 bases and J by 7 bases, with 16 bases between.

This clonotype occurred many times. This rearrangement joins TRBV5-1 to TRBJ2-2; D is undetermined. Germline CDR1 is SGHRS and CDR2 is YFSETQ. The V end lost 1 base, the J end lost 7 bases, and 8 bases lay between the germline ends. CDR3 size: 13 residues. The CDR3 DNA reads TGCGCCAGCAGCTTGCATCCGGACGGGGAGCTGTTTTTT. Its protein is CASSLHPDGELFF.